Only one count was recorded for the clone carrying this T cell receptor (beta chain). Its antigen is not known. V gave up 1 base and J gave up 4 bases, with 13 bases separating them. This CDR3 contains 16 residues. Germline CDR1 SGHVS, CDR2 FQNEAQ. The sample belongs to a study of long-term antiretroviral therapy in people with HIV. Study results and caveats: There were no data on ART adherence, viral resistance or therapy changes, a gap that limits inferences about post-ART repertoire changes. Dominant in the repertoire at all time points were clones expanded before ART.

Sequencing used immunoSEQ v3.0 at survey level. Assay: immunoSEQ multiplex PCR; the TCRdb copy retains only in-frame clones and omits some. The sample records 20,000 to 30,000 clones, roughly 86% being singletons. Material: unsorted PBMCs, obtained 2.7 years after starting antiretroviral therapy. The TCR was taken from a man aged 35 to 55 with HIV. The chain is built from TRBV7-8 and TRBJ2-2; no definite D call. CDR3 sequence (DNA): TGTGCCAGCAGCTTAGATACCACAGTGACCACCGGGGAGCTGTTTTTT. Protein sequence: CASSLDTTVTTGELFF.